The sequence of this TCR beta chain was determined in a study of blood T cell repertoires in COVID-19. On the study more broadly: Spain, Italy and the United States supplied samples that represented acute and convalescent COVID-19. Sources were T cells, B-cell-depleted T cells, or PBMCs; the material itself was cDNA or gDNA.

The CDR3 spans 14 residues. Germline CDR1 reads SGHRS; CDR2 reads YFSETQ. V dropped 0 bases and J dropped 0 bases, with 6 bases sitting between them. As handled by the study authors: It was from reference gene primer amplification that nucleated cell counts were estimated. Profiled with immunoSEQ multiplex PCR; TCRdb holds only in-frame clones, not every one. Clone size and the V and J calls come from that table; the DNA yielded D and trimming. This table has 160,000 or so clones, approximately 78% appearing once. This chain links TRBV5-1 with TRBJ2-5; D remains unclear. The source is a human donor in a cohort sampled during active COVID-19. Material: peripheral blood. CDR3: CASSLGVNQETQYF. DNA for the CDR3: TGCGCCAGCAGCTTGGGAGTTAACCAAGAGACCCAGTACTTC.